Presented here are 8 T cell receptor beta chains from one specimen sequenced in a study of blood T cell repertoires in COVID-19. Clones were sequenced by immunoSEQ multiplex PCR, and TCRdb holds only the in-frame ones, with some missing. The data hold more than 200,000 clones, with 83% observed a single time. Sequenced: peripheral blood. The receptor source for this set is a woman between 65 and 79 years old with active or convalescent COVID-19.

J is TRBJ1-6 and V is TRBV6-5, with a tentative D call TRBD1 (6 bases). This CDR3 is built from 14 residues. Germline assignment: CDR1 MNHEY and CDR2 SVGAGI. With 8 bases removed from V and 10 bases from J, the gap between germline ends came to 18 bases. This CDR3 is CASWRGRGDSPLHF. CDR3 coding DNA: TGTGCCAGCTGGAGAGGCAGGGGTGACTCACCCCTCCACTTT.

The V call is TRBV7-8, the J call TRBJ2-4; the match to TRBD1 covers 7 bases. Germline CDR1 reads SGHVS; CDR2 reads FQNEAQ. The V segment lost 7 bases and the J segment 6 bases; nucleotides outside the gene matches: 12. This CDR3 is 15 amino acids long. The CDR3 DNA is TGTGCCAGCACACGAAACAGGGGAAGGGGAAACATTCAGTACTTC. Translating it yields CASTRNRGRGNIQYF. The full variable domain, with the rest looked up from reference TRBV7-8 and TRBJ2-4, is GAGVSQSPRYKVAKRGQDVALRCDPISGHVSLFWYQQALGQGPEFLTYFQNEAQLDKSGLPSDRFFAERPEGSVSTLKIQRTQQEDSAVYLCASTRNRGRGNIQYFGAGTRLSVL.

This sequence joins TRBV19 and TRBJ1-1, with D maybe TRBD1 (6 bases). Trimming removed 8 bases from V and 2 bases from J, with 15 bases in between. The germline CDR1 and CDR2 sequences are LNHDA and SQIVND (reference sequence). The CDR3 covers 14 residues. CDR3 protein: CASGRGGLNTEAFF. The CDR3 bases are TGTGCCAGTGGTAGGGGGGGGTTAAACACTGAAGCTTTCTTT.

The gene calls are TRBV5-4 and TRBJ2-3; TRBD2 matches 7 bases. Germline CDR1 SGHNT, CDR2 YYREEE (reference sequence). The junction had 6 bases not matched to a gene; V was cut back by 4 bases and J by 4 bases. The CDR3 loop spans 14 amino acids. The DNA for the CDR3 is TGTGCCAGCAGCCTGCGGACTAGTTCAGATACGCAGTATTTT. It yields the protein CASSLRTSSDTQYF.

The CDR3 bases are TGCGCCAGCAGCTCGTTCAGGGGCGTCCAAGAGACCCAGTACTTC. As protein: CASSSFRGVQETQYF. The rearrangement links TRBV5-1 to TRBJ2-5; D perhaps matches TRBD1 (6 bases). The V end was cut by 3 bases, the J end by 1 base, with 13 bases between. The V gene's germline CDR1 is SGHRS and CDR2 YFSETQ. This CDR3 is built from 15 residues.

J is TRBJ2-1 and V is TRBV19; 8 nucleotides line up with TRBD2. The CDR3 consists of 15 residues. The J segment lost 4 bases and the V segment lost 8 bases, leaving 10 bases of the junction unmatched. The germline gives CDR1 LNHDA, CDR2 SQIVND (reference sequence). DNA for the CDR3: TGTGCCAGTTCTCTGAGCGGGGGAGATTACAATGAGCAGTTCTTC. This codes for CASSLSGGDYNEQFF.

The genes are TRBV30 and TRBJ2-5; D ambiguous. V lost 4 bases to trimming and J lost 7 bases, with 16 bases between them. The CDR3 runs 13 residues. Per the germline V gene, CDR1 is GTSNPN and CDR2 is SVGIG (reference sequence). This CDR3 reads CAWNVLAGWTQYF. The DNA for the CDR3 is TGTGCCTGGAACGTGTTAGCCGGATGGACCCAGTACTTC.

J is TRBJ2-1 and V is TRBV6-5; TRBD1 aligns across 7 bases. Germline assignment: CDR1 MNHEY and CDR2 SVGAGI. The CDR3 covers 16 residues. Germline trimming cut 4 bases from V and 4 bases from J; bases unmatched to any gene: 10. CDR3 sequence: CASSLTARGYYNEQFF. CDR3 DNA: TGTGCCAGCAGTTTAACCGCCAGGGGGTATTACAATGAGCAGTTCTTC.